This note documents a single TCR beta chain sequence. The target antigen is unknown. The CDR3 is 14 amino acids. Germline assignment: CDR1 SGHKS and CDR2 YYEKEE (reference sequence). Losses at the gene ends were 2 bases for V and 6 bases for J; bases not matched to a gene: 3. This entry comes from a study of Ad26.COV2.S vaccination and SARS-CoV-2 variants. This sample's treatment: around 19 received Ad26.COV2.S at low or high dose, single or two shots; a few received placebo; per-sample allocation not given. Sampling occurred on day 63 after the first vaccine or placebo injection. Clones were read by immunoSEQ multiplex PCR, and TCRdb kept only the in-frame ones, dropping some. The repertoire has fewer than 500,000 clones, over 75% of them found once; the top ten carry 9.5% to 15%. General study points: Vaccine recipients posted higher spike-specific TCR breadth than their placebo counterparts. Substantial breadth was reported for post-vaccination spike-specific CD8+ and CD4+ T cells.

The source is a person aged 18 to 65 who received the Ad26.COV2.S COVID-19 vaccine or a placebo. The rearrangement uses TRBV5-5 and TRBJ2-1; 9 nucleotides align to TRBD1. The sequenced sample was peripheral blood, obtained in a trial of Ad26.COV2.S vaccine versus placebo. The CDR3 coding sequence is TGTGCCAGCAGCTTCCGGGACAGGGCCAATGAGCAGTTCTTC. It codes for CASSFRDRANEQFF.